The 4 T cell receptor beta chains listed next were all sequenced from one sample in a study of CD8+CD57+ T cells in acquired aplastic anemia. Patients included in sequencing had previously demonstrated CD8+CD57+ cell expansion by flow cytometry. Profiling of TCR beta VDJ combinations and CDR3 sequences used genomic DNA as template. TCRdb ran MiXCR on the reads and lists one entry per CDR3 protein. The data contain around 430,000 distinct CDR3 sequences, around a third of them singletons. The specimen sequenced was sorted CD4+, CD8+, or CD8+CD57+ T cells (not recorded which) from PBMCs. Source of these receptors: a human donor with aplastic anemia.

The gene calls are TRBV2 and TRBJ1-5; the match to TRBD1 covers 10 bases. This CDR3 region has 14 residues. CDR1 SNHLY and CDR2 FYNNEI come from the germline V gene. After removal of 5 bases from V and 7 bases from J, the junction contained 5 bases not matched to a gene. CDR3 residues: CASSYPGQGQPQHF. In DNA, the CDR3 is TGTGCCAGCAGTTACCCGGGACAGGGGCAGCCCCAGCATTTT.

This clonotype was seen more than once but under ten times. The rearrangement joins TRBV20-1 to TRBJ1-6, with D possibly TRBD1 on 5 matching bases. The CDR3 extends over 16 amino acids. Germline V gene lookup returns CDR1 DFQATT and CDR2 SNEGSKA (reference sequence). The V end lost 0 bases, the J end lost 9 bases, and 18 bases lay between the germline ends. This CDR3 reads CSARDHRDGPISPLHF. CDR3 DNA: TGCAGTGCTAGAGACCACCGGGACGGCCCGATTTCACCCCTCCACTTT.

Many counts were recorded for this clonotype. The chain combines TRBV24-1 with TRBJ2-5; 9 bases are a match to TRBD1. V lost 5 bases, J lost 5 bases, and 8 bases stayed unmatched. CDR3 length: 15 amino acids. Per the germline V gene, CDR1 is KGHDR and CDR2 is SFDVKD. The CDR3 sequence: CATSATGGSAETQYF. CDR3 in DNA: TGTGCCACCAGTGCGACAGGGGGATCCGCGGAGACCCAGTACTTC.

The V gene is TRBV9, the J gene TRBJ1-1; maybe TRBD1 (6 bases). Germline V gene sequence: CDR1 SGDLS, CDR2 YYNGEE. This CDR3 has 14 amino acids. With 3 bases removed from V and 1 base from J, the gap between germline ends came to 10 bases. This CDR3 reads CASSEGHSNTEAFF. The DNA of the CDR3 is TGTGCCAGCAGCGAGGGACACTCGAACACTGAAGCTTTCTTT.